Below, one T cell receptor (beta chain) is given with its context. The source of the sample is a study of blood T cells in healthy people across ages. The CDR3 runs 16 residues. Germline values: CDR1 DFQATT, CDR2 SNEGSKA (reference sequence). V trimming: 3 bases; J trimming: 8 bases; junction bases outside the gene matches: 14. The authors ran a second PCR of roughly 6 to 12 cycles using a sample-barcoded 5' primer and a J-beta primer mix. One entry per CDR3 protein, called by TCRdb with MiXCR from the 5' RACE reads. Of about 600,000 distinct CDR3 sequences listed, about 45% are singletons. The source is a man aged 80 or over in good health. This chain uses TRBV20-1 with TRBJ2-1, with 9 bases fitting TRBD2. What was sequenced was blood. The CDR3 is CSARRNPGTSSDEQFF. In DNA form, the CDR3 reads TGCAGTGCTAGGCGTAACCCCGGGACTAGCAGCGATGAGCAGTTCTTC.